This TCR beta chain was retrieved from a study of cytomegalovirus exposure and HLA in healthy donors. This CDR3 comprises 18 residues. Deletions cut 1 base from V and 0 bases from J, with 14 bases between. Germline CDR1 reads SGHRS; CDR2 reads YFSETQ. The study ran its PCR with 60 Vbeta and 13 Jbeta primers. TCRdb keeps only in-frame clones here, not all; method: immunoSEQ multiplex PCR. The sample includes about 120,000 clones. The gene calls are TRBV5-1 and TRBJ2-6, with TRBD1 as a possible D gene (6 bases). This TCR was sampled from a man aged 35 to 55 in good health and CMV-seropositive. Input material: PBMCs. The CDR3 loop is CASSLWSGDHSGANVLTF. The CDR3 nucleotides read TGCGCCAGCAGCTTGTGGTCAGGGGACCACTCTGGGGCCAACGTCCTGACTTTC.